These 16 T cell receptor beta chains share one sample of origin, sequenced in a study of blood T cell repertoires in COVID-19. Method: immunoSEQ multiplex PCR; TCRdb's copy keeps in-frame clones and lacks some. The profile shows about 75,000 clones, roughly 89% of them singletons. The source material was peripheral blood. Source of these receptors: a woman between 45 and 65 years old with acute or convalescent COVID-19.

This sequence joins TRBV23-1 and TRBJ2-2, with TRBD2 matching over 11 bases. TRBV23-1 is given ORF status, its function remaining uncertain. The V and J ends lost 6 bases and 6 bases, in that order; junction bases with no gene match: 6. The CDR3 sequence is 15 residues long. The CDR3 region has the DNA TGCGCCAGCAGGCCGGGACTAGCGGATTCCGGGGAGCTGTTTTTT. It yields the protein CASRPGLADSGELFF.

This clone was observed a single time. This rearrangement joins TRBV19 to TRBJ2-1, with a tentative D call TRBD2 (5 bases). V lost 4 bases to trimming and J lost 7 bases, with 14 bases between them. The CDR3 extends over 14 amino acids. Germline V gene lookup returns CDR1 LNHDA and CDR2 SQIVND (reference sequence). Here the CDR3 reads CASSNPEGQNEQFF. The DNA for the CDR3 is TGTGCCAGTAGTAACCCAGAGGGCCAAAATGAGCAGTTCTTC. The full variable domain, in which reference TRBV19 and TRBJ2-1 provide the parts outside the CDR3, is DGGITQSPKYLFRKEGQNVTLSCEQNLNHDAMYWYRQDPGQGLRLIYYSQIVNDFQKGDIAEGYSVSREKKESFPLTVTSAQKNPTAFYLCASSNPEGQNEQFFGPGTRLTVL.

This sequence joins TRBV5-6 and TRBJ2-5; maybe TRBD1 (6 bases). This CDR3 contains 13 residues. Trimming pared 4 bases from V and 4 bases from J, leaving 11 bases between. The germline V gene encodes CDR1 SGHDT and CDR2 YYEEEE. CDR3 amino acids: CASSRGQRETQYF. CDR3 coding DNA: TGTGCCAGCAGCCGAGGACAGAGAGAGACCCAGTACTTC.

V and J are TRBV7-9 and TRBJ2-7, with no clear D. Trimming pared 5 bases from V and 3 bases from J, leaving 11 bases between. The length of the CDR3 is 13 residues. Germline V gene sequence: CDR1 SEHNR, CDR2 FQNEAQ (reference sequence). CDR3 sequence reads: CASSPRQDYEQYF. CDR3 nucleotide sequence: TGTGCCAGCAGCCCCCGACAAGACTACGAGCAGTACTTC.

The V and J genes are TRBV7-2 and TRBJ2-1, with 8 bases that match TRBD1. The CDR3 is 15 amino acids. Unmatched junction bases numbered 9, after V lost 1 base and J lost 10 bases. Germline V CDR1 and CDR2: SGHTA, FQGNSA. The CDR3 DNA sequence: TGTGCCAGCAGCTTAGAAGGGGGACAGGTAGGCGAGCAGTTCTTC. Protein sequence: CASSLEGGQVGEQFF.

The rearrangement uses TRBV7-9 and TRBJ1-2; D may be TRBD1 (5 bases). CDR1 is SEHNR, CDR2 FQNEAQ, per germline (reference sequence). V lost 5 bases and J lost 0, with 19 bases in between. CDR3 size: 17 residues. The CDR3 here is CASSPSWGRVTNYGYTF. In DNA, the CDR3 is TGTGCCAGCAGCCCGAGTTGGGGGAGGGTTACTAACTATGGCTACACCTTC.

The chain joins TRBV3-1 (or the pseudogene TRBV3-2) to TRBJ1-2; TRBD1 aligns across 7 bases. Germline CDR1 LGHDT, CDR2 YNNKEL (reference sequence). The CDR3 length is 14 residues. Trimming removed 2 bases from V and 6 bases from J; junction bases left unmatched: 6. The CDR3 reads CASSQPRGRDGYTF. The CDR3, as DNA: TGTGCCAGCAGCCAACCCAGGGGGAGAGATGGCTACACCTTC.

This clone was observed a few times. This chain connects TRBV15 to TRBJ1-3; the D is unclear. The CDR3 is 16 residues long. Trimming removed 0 bases from V and 1 base from J, with 10 bases in between. Germline V gene sequence: CDR1 LNHNV, CDR2 YYDKDF (reference sequence). CDR3 in DNA: TGTGCCACCAGCAGAGATCGGGGTTGGTCTGGAAACACCATATATTTT. Translated: CATSRDRGWSGNTIYF.

The J gene is TRBJ1-4, the V gene TRBV4-3; 7 bases match TRBD1. Germline V gene data show CDR1 as LGHNA and CDR2 as YSLEER. This CDR3 is 15 amino acids long. After removal of 0 bases from V and 7 bases from J, the junction contained 5 bases not matched to a gene. The CDR3 reads CASSQDGTAGEKLFF. CDR3 DNA: TGCGCCAGCAGCCAAGATGGGACAGCGGGTGAAAAACTGTTTTTT.

This chain uses TRBV30 with TRBJ1-6; D might be TRBD1 (6 bases). Germline V lookup: CDR1 GTSNPN, CDR2 SVGIG (reference sequence). This CDR3 region has 12 residues. Deletions cut 3 bases from V and 9 bases from J, with 9 bases between. The CDR3 bases are TGTGCCTGGAGGGACAGCGGTTCACCCCTCCACTTT. Translating it yields CAWRDSGSPLHF. The variable domain in full, with the rest retrieved from reference TRBV30 and TRBJ1-6, is SQTIHQWPATLVQPVGSPLSLECTVEGTSNPNLYWYRQAAGRGLQLLFYSVGIGQISSEVPQNLSASRPQDRQFILSSKKLLLSDSGFYLCAWRDSGSPLHFGNGTRLTVT.

V gene TRBV6-9 combines with J gene TRBJ1-6, with D possibly matching TRBD1 (5 bases). CDR1 is MNHGY and CDR2 is SVAAGI in the germline V gene. This CDR3 is 16 amino acids long. The V end lost 6 bases, the J end lost 5 bases, and 17 bases lay between the germline ends. The CDR3: CASSYGGERDNSPLHF. CDR3 coding DNA: TGTGCCAGCAGCTATGGGGGGGAGAGAGATAATTCACCCCTCCACTTT.

The chain links TRBV3-1 (or the pseudogene TRBV3-2) to TRBJ1-2; D uncertain. In germline, CDR1 is LGHDT, CDR2 YNNKEL (reference sequence). V was shortened by 4 bases and J by 4 bases, with 10 bases between the two germline ends. The CDR3 is 13 amino acids. CDR3 amino acids: CASSPGSGYGYTF. The CDR3 bases are TGTGCCAGCAGCCCGGGGAGCGGCTATGGCTACACCTTC.

The chain recombines TRBV28 with TRBJ1-5; TRBD1 matches at 7 bases. The ends lost 1 base at V and 7 bases at J; junction bases unmatched: 4. Germline V CDR1 and CDR2: MDHEN, SYDVKM. The CDR3 consists of 14 residues. The CDR3, as DNA: TGTGCCAGCAGTTTATACAGGGGAAGACAGCCCCAGCATTTT. Translation: CASSLYRGRQPQHF.

This clone was seen a single time. CDR3 DNA: TGTGCCAGCAGCCGGGACAGCTATGGCTACACCTTC. Translation: CASSRDSYGYTF. The chain employs TRBV28 and TRBJ1-2; 7 nucleotides match TRBD1. The V segment lost 6 bases and the J segment 4 bases; nucleotides outside the gene matches: 2. This CDR3 has 12 residues. The V gene's germline CDR1 is MDHEN and CDR2 SYDVKM.

The genes are TRBV5-4 and TRBJ1-1; TRBD1 agrees at 7 bases. This CDR3 region has 15 residues. The V segment lost 2 bases and the J segment 1 base; nucleotides outside the gene matches: 5. From germline, CDR1 is SGHNT and CDR2 YYREEE (reference sequence). This CDR3 reads CASSLEGARNTEAFF. CDR3 in DNA: TGTGCCAGCAGCTTAGAGGGGGCTCGGAACACTGAAGCTTTCTTT.

The gene calls are TRBV19 and TRBJ1-6, with 9 nucleotides matching TRBD1. The CDR3 contains 14 residues. With 7 bases clipped from V and 7 bases from J, the junction kept 5 bases outside the gene matches. Germline V lookup: CDR1 LNHDA, CDR2 SQIVND (reference sequence). The CDR3 bases are TGTGCCAGTACCCGGGACAGGGTAAATTCACCCCTCCACTTT. As protein: CASTRDRVNSPLHF.